The next 12 T cell receptor beta chains were all read from a single sample in a study of human T cells and chemical hapten exposure. TCRdb itself ran the RACE reads through MiXCR, one entry per CDR3 protein. The sample includes about 60,000 distinct CDR3 sequences, about a tenth of them seen just once. Time point meaning: patch test 1, 2 weeks after DPC sensitization. The treatment is: therapeutic diphenylcyclopropenone sensitization with weekly scalp DPC. The source was whole blood, collected in connection with sensitization to the hapten diphenylcyclopropenone (DPC). Receptors were obtained from a woman in her thirties or forties with alopecia areata. Some clones in this sample may be carry-over from other donors' samples.

The table lists this clonotype with a few counts. The V and J genes are TRBV11-2 and TRBJ2-3, with TRBD2 matching 11 bases. The CDR3 spans 16 residues. After removal of 5 bases from V and 3 bases from J, the junction contained 7 bases not matched to a gene. Germline CDR1 and CDR2: SGHAT and FQNNGV. The CDR3 spells CASSPVAGGPTDTQYF. The CDR3 nucleotides are TGTGCCAGCAGCCCCGTAGCGGGGGGGCCGACAGATACGCAGTATTTT.

This clonotype was seen many times. The chain carries TRBV13 and TRBJ2-7; 8 positions agree with TRBD2. J lost 4 bases, V lost 5 bases, and 4 bases had no gene match. This CDR3 has 13 amino acids. Germline CDR1 and CDR2: PRHDT and FYEKMQ (reference sequence). DNA of the CDR3: TGTGCCAGCAGCGAGAGCGGGGGATACGAGCAGTACTTC. It yields the protein CASSESGGYEQYF.

This clonotype was counted many times. This chain joins TRBV15 and TRBJ2-7; a possible D gene is TRBD2 (6 bases). The V gene lost 4 bases and the J gene lost 2 bases, with 12 bases spanning the gap. The CDR3 runs to 14 residues. Germline V lookup: CDR1 LNHNV, CDR2 YYDKDF (reference sequence). The CDR3 coding sequence is TGTGCCACCAGCACGGGAGTGGAAACCTACGAGCAGTACTTC. Translated: CATSTGVETYEQYF.

The J gene is TRBJ2-1, the V gene TRBV4-1, with D unresolved. Germline loops: CDR1 MGHRA, CDR2 YSYEKL. With 0 bases removed from V and 5 bases from J, the gap between germline ends came to 11 bases. The CDR3 length is 15 residues. The CDR3 region is CASSQEGNSNNEQFF. The DNA for the CDR3 is TGCGCCAGCAGCCAAGAAGGGAACAGCAACAATGAGCAGTTCTTC.

This chain joins TRBV4-1 and TRBJ1-3; possible D gene TRBD1, 6 bases. Per the germline V gene, CDR1 is MGHRA and CDR2 is YSYEKL. V shed 2 bases and J shed 2 bases, with 7 bases lying between them. The CDR3 is 14 residues long. CDR3 region: CASSQQGTGNTIYF. In DNA, the CDR3 is TGCGCCAGCAGCCAACAGGGGACTGGAAACACCATATATTTT.

This clonotype was seen at least ten times. The chain carries TRBV5-1 and TRBJ1-1; unclear D gene. The CDR3 length is 13 residues. Germline CDR1 SGHRS, CDR2 YFSETQ. The V end lost 4 bases, the J end lost 11 bases, and 18 bases lay between the germline ends. The chain's CDR3 is CASSQEVSGLAFF. Here the CDR3 DNA reads TGCGCCAGCAGCCAGGAGGTATCGGGGTTGGCTTTCTTT.

This clonotype was counted at least ten times. The chain combines TRBV12-5 with TRBJ1-2; D perhaps matches TRBD1 (5 bases). Trimming removed 6 bases at V and 2 bases at J, with 10 bases between. Germline V gene data show CDR1 as LGHNT and CDR2 as FRNRAP. The CDR3 has 13 amino acids. CDR3 loop: CASGPSGNYGYTF. The CDR3, as DNA: TGTGCTAGTGGCCCGTCAGGGAACTATGGCTACACCTTC.

This clonotype was recorded at least ten times. V is TRBV11-2 and J is TRBJ1-6; no definite D call. The CDR3 runs to 15 residues. In germline, CDR1 is SGHAT, CDR2 FQNNGV. V was clipped by 8 bases and J by 8 bases, with 19 bases between them. DNA for the CDR3: TGTGCCAGCTCTCAGAGGCCCGGGAGGGATTCACCCCTCCACTTT. It codes for CASSQRPGRDSPLHF.

This clonotype was detected only a few times. The V and J genes are TRBV12-3 or TRBV12-4 and TRBJ1-2; D is unclear. The CDR3 covers 12 residues. V gave up 5 bases and J gave up 1 base, with 5 bases separating them. The CDR3 sequence: CASSAYNYGYTF. The CDR3 DNA reads as TGTGCCAGCAGTGCGTATAACTATGGCTACACCTTC.

This clonotype has ten or more counts. This chain connects TRBV3-1 to TRBJ1-2; 8 bases line up with TRBD1. V shed 0 bases, J shed 8 bases, and the junction held 11 bases outside the gene matches. The CDR3 length is 16 residues. The germline V gene has CDR1 LGHDT and CDR2 YNNKEL (reference sequence). The CDR3 nucleotides read TGTGCCAGCAGCCAAGAAGGAGGCAGGGGGCGAAACGGCTACACCTTC. The encoded protein is CASSQEGGRGRNGYTF.

The table lists this clonotype with many counts. As DNA, the CDR3 is TGTGCCAGCAGCTCGCGGACAGCGGCAGAGACCCAGTACTTC. Translated: CASSSRTAAETQYF. The chain uses TRBV28 and TRBJ2-5; tentatively, D is TRBD1 (6 bases). This CDR3 has 14 amino acids. Germline assignment: CDR1 MDHEN and CDR2 SYDVKM. Deletions cut 6 bases from V and 4 bases from J, with 15 bases between.

V and J are TRBV4-1 and TRBJ2-1; TRBD1 is a possible D gene (6 bases). Deletions cut 1 base from V and 2 bases from J, with 9 bases between. Germline CDR1 reads MGHRA; CDR2 reads YSYEKL. CDR3 length equals 15 residues. CDR3 region: CASSQGQVPYNEQFF. The CDR3 DNA reads TGCGCCAGCAGCCAAGGACAGGTCCCCTACAATGAGCAGTTCTTC.